One and the same sample provided the 29 T cell receptor beta chains below, sequenced in a study of blood T cell repertoires in COVID-19. Sequencing was performed with immunoSEQ multiplex PCR; in TCRdb, only in-frame clones are kept and a portion is missing. Among over 110,000 clones listed, 80% to 90% were seen once. Specimen: peripheral blood. These TCRs come from a woman in her forties or fifties with acute or convalescent COVID-19.

This clone appeared once. The chain couples TRBV19 to TRBJ2-1, with 7 nucleotides matching TRBD2. The ends lost 8 bases at V and 0 bases at J; junction bases unmatched: 10. In germline, CDR1 is LNHDA, CDR2 SQIVND (reference sequence). The CDR3 has 16 residues. The CDR3, as DNA: TGTGCCAGTCACTGGAGCGGGACCTACTCCTACAATGAGCAGTTCTTC. As protein: CASHWSGTYSYNEQFF. The full variable domain, rest sourced from reference TRBV19 and TRBJ2-1, is DGGITQSPKYLFRKEGQNVTLSCEQNLNHDAMYWYRQDPGQGLRLIYYSQIVNDFQKGDIAEGYSVSREKKESFPLTVTSAQKNPTAFYLCASHWSGTYSYNEQFFGPGTRLTVL.

This clone was seen only once. V gene TRBV19 combines with J gene TRBJ1-1; D gene ambiguous. Germline loops: CDR1 LNHDA, CDR2 SQIVND (reference sequence). Trimming removed 0 bases at V and 4 bases at J, with 12 bases between. The CDR3 spans 15 residues. The CDR3 region has the DNA TGTGCCAGTAGTATAGATCTTGGAGAGGCCACTGAAGCTTTCTTT. Encoded protein: CASSIDLGEATEAFF.

This chain uses TRBV2 with TRBJ1-2; tentative D call: TRBD1 (5 bases). This CDR3 region has 14 residues. Germline V gene data show CDR1 as SNHLY and CDR2 as FYNNEI. Trimming removed 3 bases from V and 4 bases from J, with 12 bases in between. The CDR3 here is CASSDPYRLYGYTF. CDR3 coding DNA: TGTGCCAGCAGTGACCCCTACAGGCTCTATGGCTACACCTTC.

The CDR3 spells CASSYDRPGANVLTF. The CDR3 region has the DNA TGTGCCAGCAGTTACGACAGACCTGGGGCCAACGTCCTGACTTTC. This chain links TRBV6-5 with TRBJ2-6; D is possibly TRBD1 (5 bases). The germline V and J ends were trimmed by 2 bases and 2 bases, with 7 bases remaining between them. The CDR3 sequence is 15 residues long. The germline CDR1 and CDR2 sequences are MNHEY and SVGAGI.

The V gene is TRBV19, the J gene TRBJ1-5; possibly TRBD1 for D (5 bases). The CDR3 is made up of 15 amino acids. V lost 4 bases and J 0 bases, leaving 10 bases between the germline ends. The germline V gene encodes CDR1 LNHDA and CDR2 SQIVND (reference sequence). The CDR3: CASSTTAYSNQPQHF. The CDR3 coding sequence is TGTGCCAGTAGTACGACAGCGTATAGCAATCAGCCCCAGCATTTT.

CDR3: CASSSGTGDFPLHF. CDR3 sequence (DNA): TGTGCCAGCAGTTCCGGGACAGGGGATTTTCCCCTCCACTTT. This chain joins TRBV11-2 and TRBJ1-6; TRBD1 aligns across 10 bases. The CDR3 totals 14 residues. The trim removed 6 bases at V and 13 bases at J, leaving 9 bases unmatched. Germline CDR1 SGHAT, CDR2 FQNNGV.

The genes are TRBV3-1 (or the pseudogene TRBV3-2) and TRBJ1-1; possible D gene TRBD1, 5 bases. The germline CDR1 and CDR2 sequences are LGHDT and YNNKEL (reference sequence). Trimming cost V 8 bases and J 5 bases, with 12 bases left between them. This CDR3 region has 12 residues. This CDR3 is CASARGWTEAFF. For the CDR3, the DNA is TGTGCCAGCGCTCGGGGGTGGACTGAAGCTTTCTTT.

This clone was seen only once. The chain joins TRBV27 to TRBJ2-5; D possibly corresponds to TRBD2 (6 bases). Trimming cost V 5 bases and J 0 bases, with 7 bases left between them. The CDR3 runs to 13 residues. CDR1 and CDR2 from the germline V gene are MNHEY and SMNVEV (reference sequence). DNA of the CDR3: TGTGCCAGCAGTCGGGGGAACCAAGAGACCCAGTACTTC. This sequence encodes CASSRGNQETQYF.

CDR3 loop: CASSLWTSGSNEQFF. The CDR3 nucleotides are TGTGCCAGCAGCTTATGGACTAGCGGATCCAATGAGCAGTTCTTC. The J gene is TRBJ2-1, the V gene TRBV7-2; 10 bases are a match to TRBD2. The trim removed 2 bases at V and 6 bases at J, leaving 4 bases unmatched. CDR3 length: 15 residues. The germline gives CDR1 SGHTA, CDR2 FQGNSA.

The genes are TRBV24-1 and TRBJ2-1; TRBD1 matches 7 bases. The CDR3 consists of 17 residues. Unmatched junction bases numbered 12, after V lost 5 bases and J lost 3 bases. Germline CDR1 KGHDR, CDR2 SFDVKD. This chain's CDR3 is CATSARKGAGGYNEQFF. In DNA form, the CDR3 reads TGTGCCACCAGTGCCCGAAAGGGGGCAGGTGGCTACAATGAGCAGTTCTTC.

The chain uses TRBV14 and TRBJ1-2; TRBD1 agrees at 7 bases. This CDR3 comprises 13 residues. Germline V gene sequence: CDR1 SGHDN, CDR2 FVKESK. Germline trimming cut 5 bases from V and 6 bases from J; bases unmatched to any gene: 6. The CDR3 here is CASSSRQGHGYTF. The DNA for the CDR3 is TGTGCCAGCAGCTCTCGACAGGGACATGGCTACACCTTC.

The gene calls are TRBV5-8 and TRBJ1-1; D is uncertain. With 2 bases removed from V and 0 bases from J, the gap between germline ends came to 8 bases. Germline V CDR1 and CDR2: SGHTS, YDEGEE. The CDR3 has 14 residues. This chain's CDR3 is CASSFAPMNTEAFF. The CDR3 bases are TGTGCCAGCAGCTTTGCTCCTATGAACACTGAAGCTTTCTTT.

The chain couples TRBV6-2 or TRBV6-3 to TRBJ2-7, with 7 bases identical to TRBD2. V trimming: 0 bases; J trimming: 0 bases; junction bases outside the gene matches: 8. CDR1 MNHEY and CDR2 SVGEGT come from the germline V gene. This CDR3 has 17 residues. The CDR3 sequence is CASSYSHRRGSSYEQYF. CDR3 nucleotide sequence: TGTGCCAGCAGTTACTCCCACAGGCGGGGGAGCTCCTACGAGCAGTACTTC.

The V and J genes are TRBV4-2 and TRBJ2-3, with 10 bases matching TRBD2. Germline CDR1 is LGHNA and CDR2 is YNFKEQ. The CDR3 loop spans 16 amino acids. Trimming at V came to 4 bases and at J to 2 bases, leaving 6 bases not matched to a gene. In DNA form, the CDR3 reads TGTGCCAGCAGCCCCCGGACTAGCGGACCCACAGATACGCAGTATTTT. Translated, it gives CASSPRTSGPTDTQYF.

The V call is TRBV7-9, the J call TRBJ1-4; D remains ambiguous. CDR1 is SEHNR, CDR2 FQNEAQ, per germline (reference sequence). The CDR3 totals 14 residues. With 2 bases removed from V and 6 bases from J, the gap between germline ends came to 10 bases. The CDR3 reads CASSLLGGDEKLFF. CDR3 sequence (DNA): TGTGCCAGCAGCTTACTAGGTGGAGATGAAAAACTGTTTTTT.

The chain is built from TRBV10-3 and TRBJ1-6; TRBD1 is a possible D gene (5 bases). Germline CDR1 is ENHRY and CDR2 is SYGVKD. Trimming removed 2 bases from V and 14 bases from J, with 13 bases in between. This CDR3 has 13 residues. The CDR3 nucleotides read TGTGCCATCAGTGAGGACAGCCATACGGCCCTCCACTTT. Translation gives CAISEDSHTALHF.

The J gene is TRBJ1-6, the V gene TRBV5-4; 8 bases fit TRBD1. The CDR3 spans 15 residues. J gave up 8 bases and V 0 bases, and 4 bases lay outside the gene matches. Germline V gene sequence: CDR1 SGHNT, CDR2 YYREEE (reference sequence). The CDR3 here is CASSLVVQGDSPLHF. The CDR3 bases are TGTGCCAGCAGCTTGGTCGTACAGGGGGATTCACCCCTCCACTTT.

The rearrangement joins TRBV7-9 to TRBJ1-1; maybe TRBD1 (6 bases). Germline V gene sequence: CDR1 SEHNR, CDR2 FQNEAQ (reference sequence). The germline V and J ends were trimmed by 4 bases and 5 bases, with 20 bases remaining between them. The CDR3 is 16 amino acids. The CDR3: CASSSGLGTSGTEAFF. The CDR3 DNA reads TGTGCCAGCAGCTCCGGGCTCGGGACATCGGGGACTGAAGCTTTCTTT.

This chain connects TRBV4-2 to TRBJ2-2, with 7 nucleotides matching TRBD1. Germline CDR1 and CDR2: LGHNA and YNFKEQ. Germline trimming cut 6 bases from V and 3 bases from J; bases unmatched to any gene: 7. The CDR3 has 15 residues. CDR3 nucleotide sequence: TGTGCCAGCAGTCTAGGACAGGTGGACACCGGGGAGCTGTTTTTT. Its translation: CASSLGQVDTGELFF.

This clone was observed a single time. V usage is TRBV27 and J usage is TRBJ2-7; TRBD1 aligns across 8 bases. The length of the CDR3 is 13 residues. The germline V gene has CDR1 MNHEY and CDR2 SMNVEV (reference sequence). Trimming cost V 3 bases and J 7 bases; bases outside gene matches: 5. The DNA of the CDR3 is TGTGCCAGCAGTTTCACAGGGGGTCGAGAGCAGTACTTC. It codes for CASSFTGGREQYF.

This sequence joins TRBV10-2 and TRBJ2-5; D possibly corresponds to TRBD2 (6 bases). The germline CDR1 and CDR2 sequences are WSHSY and SAAADI. This CDR3 has 15 amino acids. V lost 8 bases and J lost 3, with 19 bases in between. CDR3: CASEETSLLKETQYF. CDR3 bases: TGCGCCAGCGAGGAGACTAGTTTATTAAAAGAGACCCAGTACTTC.

The chain is built from TRBV7-8 and TRBJ2-7; D gene unclear. The V and J ends lost 2 bases and 2 bases respectively, with 10 bases between them. The germline V gene has CDR1 SGHVS and CDR2 FQNEAQ. This CDR3 has 14 residues. Written as DNA, the CDR3 is TGTGCCAGCAGCTTATGGCCAGGCGCCTACGAGCAGTACTTC. This encodes CASSLWPGAYEQYF.

The chain employs TRBV6-5 and TRBJ2-7; the match to TRBD1 covers 7 bases. Germline V gives CDR1 MNHEY, CDR2 SVGAGI. The CDR3 is 15 amino acids. The V segment lost 6 bases and the J segment 6 bases; nucleotides outside the gene matches: 14. The CDR3 nucleotides are TGTGCCAGCAGCCGAGTTACAGGGGCAGGCGGCGAGCAGTACTTC. Its protein is CASSRVTGAGGEQYF.

This rearrangement joins TRBV18 to TRBJ2-2; 8 bases align to TRBD1. The CDR3 sequence is 17 residues long. In germline, CDR1 is KGHSH, CDR2 LQKENI. Germline trimming cut 0 bases from V and 0 bases from J; bases unmatched to any gene: 3. CDR3 sequence: CASSPPGTGTNTGELFF. The DNA of the CDR3 is TGTGCCAGCTCACCACCAGGGACAGGAACGAACACCGGGGAGCTGTTTTTT.

The chain uses TRBV6-6 and TRBJ1-5; the match to TRBD1 covers 7 bases. V lost 6 bases, J lost 6 bases, and 11 bases stayed unmatched. There are 15 residues in the CDR3. Germline V lookup: CDR1 MNHNY, CDR2 SVGAGI (reference sequence). The CDR3 spells CASRLDRVDRQPQHF. DNA for the CDR3: TGTGCCAGCAGACTAGACAGGGTCGACCGTCAGCCCCAGCATTTT.

In this sample, this clone turned up once. The V and J genes are TRBV4-2 and TRBJ2-7, with 11 bases lining up with TRBD2. The CDR3 has 16 residues. Per the germline V gene, CDR1 is LGHNA and CDR2 is YNFKEQ. Unmatched junction bases numbered 2, after V lost 0 bases and J lost 1 base. The CDR3 coding sequence is TGTGCCAGCAGCCAAGATCTAGCGGGGGGATCCTACGAGCAGTACTTC. It yields the protein CASSQDLAGGSYEQYF.

The genes are TRBV11-1 and TRBJ2-5; 9 nucleotides match TRBD1. Trimming cost V 4 bases and J 1 base; bases outside gene matches: 1. The CDR3 covers 14 residues. Germline V gives CDR1 SGHAT, CDR2 FQDESV (reference sequence). CDR3 DNA: TGTGCCAGCAGCTCGGGACAGGGCCAAGAGACCCAGTACTTC. Its protein product is CASSSGQGQETQYF.

A single count supports this clone. This chain uses TRBV9 with TRBJ1-6; tentatively, D is TRBD1 (6 bases). The CDR3 consists of 15 residues. Trimming shortened V by 4 bases and J by 3 bases, and 11 bases separated the two germline ends. CDR1 and CDR2 from the germline V gene are SGDLS and YYNGEE. The DNA for the CDR3 is TGTGCCAGCAGCCCCGGACAGCGCTATAATTCACCCCTCCACTTT. Protein: CASSPGQRYNSPLHF. Together with reference TRBV9 and TRBJ1-6, the CDR3 gives the full variable domain: DSGVTQTPKHLITATGQRVTLRCSPRSGDLSVYWYQQSLDQGLQFLIQYYNGEERAKGNILERFSAQQFPDLHSELNLSSLELGDSALYFCASSPGQRYNSPLHFGNGTRLTVT.

This clone has just one count. The chain carries TRBV13 and TRBJ1-3, with D maybe TRBD1 (6 bases). The V end lost 3 bases, the J end lost 5 bases, and 11 bases lay between the germline ends. The CDR3 runs 14 residues. In germline, CDR1 is PRHDT, CDR2 FYEKMQ (reference sequence). CDR3 bases: TGTGCCAGCAGCTTGCCAGGGGAGAGAAACACCATATATTTT. Amino acid sequence: CASSLPGERNTIYF.